This T cell receptor beta chain was documented in a study of Graves' ophthalmopathy and Graves' hyperthyroidism. A word on this clonotype: Its target is not known. Since the CDR3 does not end with the conserved phenylalanine or tryptophan, this likely comes from a read error.

Amplification targeted the TCR beta CDR3 regions, with RNA transcripts as the source material. The library came from an HTBI-primed first-round RT-PCR and a second-round multiplex PCR. From the multiplex PCR reads, TCRdb called clonotypes with MiXCR, one entry per CDR3 protein. The sample lists 660,000 or so distinct CDR3 sequences; just over 40% were seen once. Whole-study results and caveats: In blood, most expanded thyroid clonotypes above 0.001 frequency were also detected.

The trim removed 2 bases at V and 3 bases at J, leaving 2 bases unmatched. The CDR3 totals 14 residues. From germline, CDR1 is MGHDK and CDR2 SYGVNS. The V and J genes are TRBV25-1 and TRBJ2-5; 8 nucleotides agree with TRBD1. The clonotype was recovered from an adult man with Graves' ophthalmopathy. The source material was peripheral blood. The CDR3 here is CASSETTGEETQYL. The CDR3 coding sequence is TGTGCCAGCAGTGAAACGACAGGGGAAGAGACCCAGTACCTC.